These 29 T cell receptor beta chains originate from one sample sequenced in a study of blood T cell repertoires in COVID-19 (TCRdb year 2020). The library was produced with the immunoSEQ multiplex PCR assay. TCRdb stores this immuneACCESS table with in-frame sequences only. Part of the clones is absent; in the studies checked, under half of the shortfall reflects unresolved V genes, and no reason is known for the rest. Within this sample are 240,000 or so clones, with 82% of them counted one time only. The top ten constitute around 3.4% of the sample. Sequenced: peripheral blood. The source of these receptors is a woman between 18 and 29 years old with acute or convalescent COVID-19.

The chain employs TRBV7-5 and TRBJ1-3. TRBV7-5 is designated a pseudogene. The CDR3 sequence is 22 residues long. CDR3 loop: CARSLDSPRPGRGASSGNTIYF. The CDR3, as DNA: TGTGCCAGAAGCTTAGATTCCCCGAGGCCGGGGAGGGGGGCCAGCTCTGGAAACACCATATATTTT.

This clone came up a few times. The chain uses TRBV5-1 and TRBJ2-7; D unclear. The germline V gene encodes CDR1 SGHRS and CDR2 YFSETQ. The CDR3 contains 15 residues. V lost 0 bases and J 3 bases, leaving 13 bases between the germline ends. CDR3 loop: CASSLDPGYGYEQYF. Here the CDR3 DNA reads TGCGCCAGCAGCTTGGATCCGGGTTACGGCTACGAGCAGTACTTC. The entire variable domain, with the rest obtained from reference TRBV5-1 and TRBJ2-7, is as follows: KAGVTQTPRYLIKTRGQQVTLSCSPISGHRSVSWYQQTPGQGLQFLFEYFSETQRNKGNFPGRFSGRQFSNSRSEMNVSTLELGDSALYLCASSLDPGYGYEQYFGPGTRLTVT.

The gene calls are TRBV5-4 and TRBJ2-5; D is ambiguous. Trimming cost V 1 base and J 5 bases, with 12 bases left between them. In germline, CDR1 is SGHNT, CDR2 YYREEE (reference sequence). This CDR3 has 14 amino acids. CDR3 protein: CASSLYVVGETQYF. The CDR3 DNA reads TGTGCCAGCAGCTTGTATGTGGTCGGTGAGACCCAGTACTTC.

The rearrangement joins TRBV4-3 to TRBJ2-7; 7 nucleotides align to TRBD2. The CDR3 is 14 amino acids. V gave up 0 bases and J gave up 2 bases; unmatched junction bases: 1. Per germline, CDR1 LGHNA and CDR2 YSLEER. CDR3 sequence reads: CASSQEAGPYEQYF. The DNA for the CDR3 is TGCGCCAGCAGCCAAGAAGCGGGACCCTACGAGCAGTACTTC.

This clone was detected once. This chain links TRBV28 with TRBJ2-7; 7 nucleotides agree with TRBD1. CDR1 MDHEN and CDR2 SYDVKM come from the germline V gene. With V trimmed by 8 bases and J by 2 bases, 18 bases remained unmatched. CDR3 length: 17 residues. CDR3 coding DNA: TGTGCCAGCGTTCCCGGACAGGCACTGACACATCCCTACGAGCAGTACTTC. As protein: CASVPGQALTHPYEQYF.

This chain uses TRBV5-5 with TRBJ2-5, with a weak D call TRBD2 (6 bases). Between the trimmed V and J ends, which lost 4 bases and 4 bases, there was a span of 14 bases. The CDR3 length is 14 residues. Germline loops: CDR1 SGHKS, CDR2 YYEKEE (reference sequence). CDR3 nucleotide sequence: TGTGCCAGCAGCCGACTAGGAGCCGGAGAGACCCAGTACTTC. Its translation is CASSRLGAGETQYF. Supplemented by reference TRBV5-5 and TRBJ2-5, the full variable domain reads DAGVTQSPTHLIKTRGQQVTLRCSPISGHKSVSWYQQVLGQGPQFIFQYYEKEERGRGNFPDRFSARQFPNYSSELNVNALLLGDSALYLCASSRLGAGETQYFGPGTRLLVL.

The CDR3 DNA reads as TGTGCCAGCAGCCAAGATTCATCGGCAGCGCTGGAAGAGCAGTACTTC. This encodes CASSQDSSAALEEQYF. This rearrangement joins TRBV3-1 (or the pseudogene TRBV3-2) to TRBJ2-7; no definite D call. V lost 0 bases and J lost 7, with 19 bases in between. The CDR3 sequence is 16 residues long. Germline V gene sequence: CDR1 LGHDT, CDR2 YNNKEL (reference sequence).

The gene calls are TRBV10-2 and TRBJ2-7; 12 nucleotides match TRBD2. Germline CDR1 WSHSY, CDR2 SAAADI. The CDR3 covers 16 residues. V lost 4 bases to trimming and J lost 4 bases; unmatched junction nucleotides: 8. This CDR3 reads CASSGLAGDNWYEQYF. The DNA of the CDR3 is TGCGCCAGCAGTGGACTAGCGGGAGACAACTGGTACGAGCAGTACTTC.

This clone was detected once. CDR3 bases: TGTGCCAGCTCTCTAACTAGCGGGAGGTACCCAGATACGCAGTATTTT. It is translated as CASSLTSGRYPDTQYF. The chain joins TRBV18 to TRBJ2-3; 12 bases match TRBD2. The V gene's germline CDR1 is KGHSH and CDR2 LQKENI. The CDR3 spans 16 residues. Trimming cost V 6 bases and J 4 bases; bases outside gene matches: 8.

The chain employs TRBV5-1 and TRBJ2-7; 12 bases align to TRBD2. Germline CDR1 is SGHRS and CDR2 is YFSETQ. There are 13 residues in the CDR3. Trimming cost V 3 bases and J 10 bases; bases outside gene matches: 5. The CDR3, as DNA: TGCGCCAGCAGCTCTGGGACTAGCGGGCGACAGTACTTC. Translation: CASSSGTSGRQYF.

The CDR3 bases are TGCGCCAGCAGTGAGGACAGCCGCAATGAGCAGTTCTTC. It specifies CASSEDSRNEQFF. The chain links TRBV10-1 to TRBJ2-1; the D gene is possibly TRBD1 (5 bases). CDR3 length equals 13 residues. The V gene lost 2 bases and the J gene lost 6 bases, with 8 bases spanning the gap. Germline values: CDR1 WNHNN, CDR2 SYGVQD (reference sequence).

J is TRBJ2-1 and V is TRBV10-3; 11 nucleotides match TRBD2. Losses at the gene ends were 6 bases for V and 5 bases for J; bases not matched to a gene: 6. This CDR3 has 15 amino acids. Germline V lookup: CDR1 ENHRY, CDR2 SYGVKD. This chain's CDR3 is CAIRPGLAVNNEQFF. CDR3 in DNA: TGTGCCATCAGACCGGGACTAGCGGTAAACAATGAGCAGTTCTTC.

The rearrangement links TRBV30 to TRBJ1-1; a weak D match, TRBD1 (6 bases). V was pared by 1 base and J by 1 base, with 7 bases between. CDR3 length: 13 residues. The germline gives CDR1 GTSNPN, CDR2 SVGIG (reference sequence). CDR3 loop: CAWSAGQNTEAFF. As DNA, the CDR3 is TGTGCCTGGAGTGCGGGACAGAACACTGAAGCTTTCTTT.

This chain links TRBV11-1 with TRBJ1-3; D uncertain. The ends were cut back, 2 bases at V and 0 bases at J, with 8 bases in the middle. CDR1 SGHAT and CDR2 FQDESV come from the germline V gene (reference sequence). There are 15 residues in the CDR3. The CDR3 coding sequence is TGTGCCAGCAGCTTATCGGACTCCTCTGGAAACACCATATATTTT. Translated, it gives CASSLSDSSGNTIYF.

The DNA of the CDR3 is TGTGCCAGTAGCATGAGACTCCTGGCAGATACGCAGTATTTT. This sequence encodes CASSMRLLADTQYF. The genes are TRBV19 and TRBJ2-3; D uncertain. The CDR3 runs to 14 residues. The V end was cut by 6 bases, the J end by 4 bases, with 14 bases between. Germline CDR1 LNHDA, CDR2 SQIVND (reference sequence). Full variable domain (rest looked up from reference TRBV19 and TRBJ2-3): DGGITQSPKYLFRKEGQNVTLSCEQNLNHDAMYWYRQDPGQGLRLIYYSQIVNDFQKGDIAEGYSVSREKKESFPLTVTSAQKNPTAFYLCASSMRLLADTQYFGPGTRLTVL.

V usage is TRBV6-2 or TRBV6-3 and J usage is TRBJ2-7; 10 bases line up with TRBD2. V gave up 5 bases and J gave up 2 bases; unmatched junction bases: 12. Germline-derived CDR1 and CDR2 are MNHEY and SVGEGT. The CDR3 has 17 amino acids. The CDR3 bases are TGTGCCAGCAGTCCGCACCGGACTAGCGGCCGGACCTACGAGCAGTACTTC. The encoded protein is CASSPHRTSGRTYEQYF.

The gene calls are TRBV29-1 and TRBJ2-7; 12 nucleotides align to TRBD2. Germline trimming cut 3 bases from V and 6 bases from J; bases unmatched to any gene: 12. Germline V gives CDR1 SQVTM, CDR2 ANQGSEA. The length of the CDR3 is 16 residues. CDR3: CSVDGGMTSGRREQYF. The CDR3 DNA sequence: TGCAGCGTTGATGGGGGGATGACTAGCGGGAGACGCGAGCAGTACTTC.

V is TRBV3-1 (or the pseudogene TRBV3-2) and J is TRBJ2-2, with a tentative D call TRBD1 (6 bases). In germline, CDR1 is LGHDT, CDR2 YNNKEL (reference sequence). The CDR3 spans 14 residues. Trimming left V 4 bases short and J 0 bases short, with 6 bases between. CDR3 sequence reads: CASSRDTNTGELFF. As DNA, the CDR3 is TGTGCCAGCAGCCGGGACACGAACACCGGGGAGCTGTTTTTT.

V usage is TRBV9 and J usage is TRBJ2-7; the D gene is possibly TRBD2 (5 bases). The germline V and J ends were trimmed by 0 bases and 4 bases, with 11 bases remaining between them. Looked up from germline, CDR1 is SGDLS and CDR2 is YYNGEE. This CDR3 is built from 14 residues. The CDR3 DNA sequence: TGTGCCAGCAGCGTAGGAGCACTAGTTTACGAGCAGTACTTC. Protein product: CASSVGALVYEQYF.

This clone was detected only a few times. Other DNA sequences in the sample encode the same CDR3. This chain uses TRBV5-5 with TRBJ1-6, with 11 bases matching TRBD1. Germline loops: CDR1 SGHKS, CDR2 YYEKEE (reference sequence). The CDR3 consists of 17 residues. Germline trimming cut 2 bases from V and 4 bases from J; bases unmatched to any gene: 5. CDR3 nucleotides: TGTGCCAGCAGCTTTCGGGACAGGGGGACTTATAATTCACCCCTCCACTTT. It specifies CASSFRDRGTYNSPLHF.

The chain has TRBV19 and TRBJ1-6; maybe TRBD1 (5 bases). The V and J ends lost 5 bases and 0 bases respectively, with 14 bases between them. From germline, CDR1 is LNHDA and CDR2 SQIVND (reference sequence). This CDR3 is 17 amino acids long. CDR3 DNA: TGTGCCAGTAGTGTGACAGAGAGGAGCTCCTATAATTCACCCCTCCACTTT. Protein sequence: CASSVTERSSYNSPLHF. Filled out from reference TRBV19 and TRBJ1-6, the complete variable domain reads DGGITQSPKYLFRKEGQNVTLSCEQNLNHDAMYWYRQDPGQGLRLIYYSQIVNDFQKGDIAEGYSVSREKKESFPLTVTSAQKNPTAFYLCASSVTERSSYNSPLHFGNGTRLTVT.

The rearrangement links TRBV21-1 to TRBJ2-5; the table gives TRBD1 as D, unverified against the DNA. TRBV21-1 is a pseudogene locus. The CDR3 spans 14 residues. The CDR3 protein is CASSTSRGQETQYF. CDR3 DNA sequence: TGTGCCAGCAGCACCTCCAGGGGGCAAGAGACCCAGTACTTC.

CDR3: CASSEFRGSDTQYF. The DNA of the CDR3 is TGTGCCAGCAGTGAATTCCGGGGATCAGATACGCAGTATTTT. The chain recombines TRBV6-1 with TRBJ2-3; D is perhaps TRBD2 (5 bases). The germline V and J ends were trimmed by 2 bases and 4 bases, with 10 bases remaining between them. CDR3 size: 14 residues. The germline CDR1 and CDR2 sequences are MNHNS and SASEGT.

The rearrangement joins TRBV18 to TRBJ2-2; D not resolved. Germline assignment: CDR1 KGHSH and CDR2 LQKENI. Trimming took 1 base from V and 7 from J, leaving 13 bases between them. The CDR3 covers 15 residues. Here the CDR3 reads CASSPRRLEVGELFF. CDR3 DNA: TGTGCCAGCTCACCACGGCGTCTAGAGGTCGGGGAGCTGTTTTTT.

This sequence joins TRBV29-1 and TRBJ1-5, with D possibly matching TRBD1 (6 bases). The germline gives CDR1 SQVTM, CDR2 ANQGSEA. Trimming took off 3 bases at V and 6 bases at J, with 15 bases between the two ends. The CDR3 sequence is 14 residues long. In nucleotides, the CDR3 is TGCAGCGTTGAGTATGGGGGCGTCGGTCAGCCCCAGCATTTT. Amino acid sequence: CSVEYGGVGQPQHF.

The rearrangement links TRBV25-1 to TRBJ1-3; D remains ambiguous. Per germline, CDR1 MGHDK and CDR2 SYGVNS. V lost 2 bases and J 2 bases, leaving 10 bases between the germline ends. The CDR3 totals 15 residues. The CDR3 DNA is TGTGCCAGCAGTGAAACATCTCCCCCTGGAAACACCATATATTTT. This gives the protein CASSETSPPGNTIYF.

The V call is TRBV3-1 (or the pseudogene TRBV3-2), the J call TRBJ2-5; TRBD2 agrees at 11 bases. The ends lost 1 base at V and 5 bases at J; junction bases unmatched: 6. The CDR3 consists of 16 residues. Per the germline V gene, CDR1 is LGHDT and CDR2 is YNNKEL (reference sequence). CDR3 region: CASSQATSGSRETQYF. The CDR3 DNA reads TGTGCCAGCAGCCAAGCCACTAGCGGGAGTCGGGAGACCCAGTACTTC.

The chain is built from TRBV15 and TRBJ1-1; 9 nucleotides line up with TRBD1. V lost 5 bases and J lost 14; bases outside the gene matches: 15. CDR1 LNHNV and CDR2 YYDKDF come from the germline V gene (reference sequence). The CDR3 spans 14 residues. The CDR3 nucleotides read TGTGCCACCAGCCCCTATCGCGGGGGGACAGGGCGCTTCTTT. This translates into CATSPYRGGTGRFF.

This sequence joins TRBV6-5 and TRBJ1-3; possibly TRBD1 for D (6 bases). Between the trimmed V and J ends, which lost 0 bases and 4 bases, there was a span of 10 bases. Per the germline V gene, CDR1 is MNHEY and CDR2 is SVGAGI. CDR3 size: 15 residues. The CDR3 DNA reads TGTGCCAGCAGTTACTCCCGGGACAAGGGAAACACCATATATTTT. It encodes CASSYSRDKGNTIYF.